A selection of T cell receptor beta chains follows, all from one sample in a study of early T cells in non-severe SARS-CoV-2 infection. TCRdb reprocessed the 5' RACE reads via MiXCR and lists one record per CDR3 protein. This table holds tens of thousands of distinct CDR3 sequences, around 15% found once. The source material was whole blood. These receptors all stem from an adult who was a healthcare worker with PCR-confirmed SARS-CoV-2 infection or an uninfected control (not recorded which). Each CDR3 is given with its conserved first and last residue. D genes are given only for firm matches. The size field is filled for only some rows; it gives once, few, many or a size class.

NA	TRBV3-1	TRBJ2-2	NA	TGTGCCAGCAGCTTAGGACGGGGGGAGCTGTTTTTT	CASSLGRGELFF
few	TRBV2	TRBJ1-1	NA	TGTGCCAGCACCTTCCGGGGCGGGTTGGGGACTGAAGCTTTCTTT	CASTFRGGLGTEAFF
many	TRBV7-3	TRBJ2-2	NA	TGTGCCAGCAGCTTCGGCGGCAACACCGGGGAGCTGTTTTTT	CASSFGGNTGELFF
NA	TRBV28	TRBJ2-3	TRBD2	TGTGCCAGCAGTACCACAATGGGACTAGCGGGGCACCCTAGCACAGATACGCAGTATTTT	CASSTTMGLAGHPSTDTQYF
many	TRBV12-3/TRBV12-4	TRBJ1-6	TRBD1	TGTGCCAGCAGCCGACAGGGGGCTAGTTCACCCCTCCACTTT	CASSRQGASSPLHF
NA	TRBV4-3	TRBJ1-2	TRBD1	TGCGCCAGCAGCCAAGATTACAGGGGGGTGGATGGCTACACCTTC	CASSQDYRGVDGYTF
NA	TRBV29-1	TRBJ1-1	NA	TGCAGCGTTAAAGCCCAGAACACTGAAGCTTTCTTT	CSVKAQNTEAFF
few	TRBV6-6	TRBJ2-3	TRBD2	TGTGCCAGCAGAGCGGGGGTGAGCGCAGATACGCAGTATTTT	CASRAGVSADTQYF
NA	TRBV19	TRBJ2-2	TRBD1	TGTGCCAGTAGGGACAGGGGGCATAGCGGGGAGCTGTTTTTT	CASRDRGHSGELFF
many	TRBV3-1	TRBJ1-1	NA	TGTGCCAGCAGCCAGTTCGACTACACTGAAGCTTTCTTT	CASSQFDYTEAFF
NA	TRBV29-1	TRBJ2-1	TRBD2	TGCAGCGTACCCAATAGCGGGGGGGCTAATGAGCAGTTCTTC	CSVPNSGGANEQFF
NA	TRBV6-6	TRBJ2-1	NA	TGTGCCAGCAGTTACTCAAGGCAGAGCAATGAGCAGTTCTTC	CASSYSRQSNEQFF
few	TRBV7-2	TRBJ2-2	NA	TGTGCCAGCAGCTTAGGTCCGCACCCGGGCACCGGGGAGCTGTTTTTT	CASSLGPHPGTGELFF
few	TRBV28	TRBJ2-1	NA	TGTGCCAGCAGTCCCCGTAGGGGACCGACCTTCAAGGTTGAGCAGTTCTTC	CASSPRRGPTFKVEQFF
NA	TRBV29-1	TRBJ2-5	NA	TGCAGCGTTGTGGAGGGTTCAGAGACCCAGTACTTC	CSVVEGSETQYF
few	TRBV20-1	TRBJ2-1	TRBD2	TGCAGTGCTAGAGTTGCGGGGGGGACAAATGAGCAGTTCTTC	CSARVAGGTNEQFF
NA	TRBV20-1	TRBJ2-3	TRBD2	TGCAGTGCTACTGGCGGGGGGGCCGGGGATACGCAGTATTTT	CSATGGGAGDTQYF
NA	TRBV13	TRBJ1-6	TRBD1	TGTGCCAGCAGCTTTTCGGGACAGGGGCGTTCACCCCTCCACTTT	CASSFSGQGRSPLHF
few	TRBV7-2	TRBJ1-3	NA	TGTGCCAGCAGCTTAGAGGGACGGTCTGGAAACACCATATATTTT	CASSLEGRSGNTIYF
NA	TRBV10-1	TRBJ2-2	NA	TGCGCCAGCAGTGTTGCACTGAACACCGGGGAGCTGTTATTT	CASSVALNTGELLF
NA	TRBV28	TRBJ2-1	TRBD2	TGTGCCAGCAGTCAAGAGGGACTAGCGGAGGACAATGAGCAGTTCTTC	CASSQEGLAEDNEQFF
few	TRBV11-1	TRBJ1-1	TRBD1	TGTGCCAGCAGCTTAGACAGGGGGCGATCAGAAGCTTTCTTT	CASSLDRGRSEAFF
NA	TRBV28	TRBJ2-5	NA	TGTGCCAGCAGTTTAGCAGGGATAGAAGAGACCCAGTACTTC	CASSLAGIEETQYF
NA	TRBV6-1	TRBJ1-2	TRBD1	TGTGCCAGCAGCACCGGGACAGGGGCGGAAGGCTACACCTTC	CASSTGTGAEGYTF
NA	TRBV6-1	TRBJ2-5	NA	TGTGCCAGCGGGGACACCGAAGAGACCCAGTACTTC	CASGDTEETQYF
NA	TRBV27	TRBJ1-2	NA	TGTGCCAGCAGTCAGCGGGGATATGGCTACACCTTC	CASSQRGYGYTF
NA	TRBV20-1	TRBJ1-1	NA	TGCAGTGCTAGAGATTCCCGCCGGGCCCCGGCGGGCACTGAAGCTTTCTTT	CSARDSRRAPAGTEAFF
NA	TRBV11-2	TRBJ1-4	NA	TGTGCCAGCACCCCTTCAGGGTTTGGGGAAAAACTGTTTTTT	CASTPSGFGEKLFF
many	TRBV6-5	TRBJ1-6	TRBD1	TGTGCCAGCAGTTACTCTTGGACAGGGGCGGGTAATTCACCCCTCCACTTT	CASSYSWTGAGNSPLHF
NA	TRBV12-3/TRBV12-4	TRBJ2-2	TRBD2	TGTGCCAGCAGTTTGATCGGCGGGGGCACCGGGGAGCTGTTTTTT	CASSLIGGGTGELFF
once	TRBV24-1	TRBJ2-5	NA	TGTGCCACCAGTGAACCGAACCAAGAGACCCAGTACTTC	CATSEPNQETQYF
NA	TRBV9	TRBJ2-3	NA	TGTGCCAGCAGCCCGAGGAGGGTTGAGGATACGCAGTATTTT	CASSPRRVEDTQYF
many	TRBV7-7	TRBJ1-1	NA	TGTGCCAGCAGTTCTGGACTGAACACTGAAGCTTTCTTT	CASSSGLNTEAFF
NA	TRBV20-1	TRBJ1-5	TRBD1	TGCAGTGCTAGAGCGGACAGGGGTCAGCCCCAGCATTTT	CSARADRGQPQHF
NA	TRBV7-9	TRBJ2-3	NA	TGTGCCAGCAGCTCCCCCTTGGGCGGGGGCACAGATACGCAGTATTTT	CASSSPLGGGTDTQYF
NA	TRBV2	TRBJ2-7	NA	TGTGCCAGCAGTGAAATCGACGGGCAGTACTTC	CASSEIDGQYF
many	TRBV7-9	TRBJ2-3	NA	TGTGCCAGCAGCACCGGGCCGGGGGCTGGCACAGATACGCAGTATTTT	CASSTGPGAGTDTQYF
NA	TRBV12-3/TRBV12-4	TRBJ2-7	NA	TGTGCCAGCAGTTTTACGGCTCAACAAGGCCGTCCGCGCGAGCAGTACTTC	CASSFTAQQGRPREQYF
few	TRBV20-1	TRBJ2-2	NA	TGCAGTGCTCCCGCGCTACAGGGGAACACCGGGGAGCTGTTTTTT	CSAPALQGNTGELFF
few	TRBV6-2/TRBV6-3	TRBJ2-2	NA	TGTGCCAGCAGTTACTCGCAGGGTACCGGGGAGCTGTTTTTT	CASSYSQGTGELFF
few	TRBV7-9	TRBJ2-5	NA	TGTGCCAGCAGCCCGCTTGGCCGGGGGGAGACCCAGTACTTC	CASSPLGRGETQYF
many	TRBV20-1	TRBJ2-6	NA	TGCAGTGCTAGAGATCGGTTGACTGGGGCCAACGTCCTGACTTTC	CSARDRLTGANVLTF
few	TRBV2	TRBJ2-3	NA	TGTGCCAGCAGTGAACGCCTGACCCCAGATACGCAGTATTTT	CASSERLTPDTQYF
many	TRBV12-3/TRBV12-4	TRBJ2-5	NA	TGTGCCAGCAGTTTATTTGAGGGACAAGAGACCCAGTACTTC	CASSLFEGQETQYF
few	TRBV4-3	TRBJ2-2	NA	TGCGCCAGCAGCCTAGCCGGCGGGGAGCTGTTTTTT	CASSLAGGELFF
few	TRBV4-1	TRBJ2-3	TRBD1	TGCGCCAGCAGCCCGGACAGGGTTAGCACAGATACGCAGTATTTT	CASSPDRVSTDTQYF
many	TRBV6-6	TRBJ2-3	TRBD2	TGTGCCAGCAGTTACTCGAATGAGGCGGGGGGGCCTAGAGATACGCAGTATTTT	CASSYSNEAGGPRDTQYF
NA	TRBV12-3/TRBV12-4	TRBJ1-6	NA	TGTGCCAGCAGTTTAAGGGCAGACTATAATTCACCCCTCCACTTT	CASSLRADYNSPLHF
few	TRBV4-3	TRBJ1-4	NA	TGCGCCAGCAGCCCGTACCGAAGGATTGCAACTAATGAAAAACTGTTTTTT	CASSPYRRIATNEKLFF
few	TRBV4-1	TRBJ1-1	NA	TGCGCCAGCAGCCAGAGGTACGACACTGAAGCTTTCTTT	CASSQRYDTEAFF
NA	TRBV11-2	TRBJ2-7	NA	TGTGCCAGCAGCTTATGGACTGACGGCTCCTACGAGCAGTACTTC	CASSLWTDGSYEQYF
NA	TRBV7-9	TRBJ2-2	TRBD1	TGTGCCAGCAGCTTAACCGCCGGACAGGATCCGACCGGGGAGCTGTTTTTT	CASSLTAGQDPTGELFF
medium-sized	TRBV14	TRBJ1-1	NA	TGTGCCAGCAGCTATTCTGAGAACACTGAAGCTTTCTTT	CASSYSENTEAFF